The clone carrying this T cell receptor beta chain was seen many times. Antigen specificity is unknown. This sample is part of a study of T-cell reconstitution after alpha-beta-depleted transplantation in children. General study findings and limits: Several hundred rapidly expanded clones from non-depleted graft cells reportedly supplied alpha-beta T cells about two months post-transplant. Some patients' high day-60 TCRbeta diversity was traced to surviving recipient T cells and thymic progenitors.

V was cut by 4 bases and J by 1 base, with 10 bases left in between. CDR3 size: 13 residues. Germline CDR1 SQVTM, CDR2 ANQGSEA. Using unique molecular identifiers, the investigators prepared the TCRbeta library. Via MiXCR, TCRdb re-called the PCR reads, giving one row per CDR3 protein. Of about 240,000 distinct CDR3 sequences detected, under 30% appear once; the ten largest clones hold about 2.6%. V usage is TRBV29-1 and J usage is TRBJ1-1; D remains unclear. The TCR comes from a girl aged 2-10 years with Fanconi anemia, due to receive a stem cell transplant. The starting material was PBMCs, obtained before TCRalphabeta/CD19-depleted stem cell transplant. Here the CDR3 DNA reads TGCAGCGTTGCAATACAGTCGAACACTGAAGCTTTCTTT. Its translation: CSVAIQSNTEAFF.